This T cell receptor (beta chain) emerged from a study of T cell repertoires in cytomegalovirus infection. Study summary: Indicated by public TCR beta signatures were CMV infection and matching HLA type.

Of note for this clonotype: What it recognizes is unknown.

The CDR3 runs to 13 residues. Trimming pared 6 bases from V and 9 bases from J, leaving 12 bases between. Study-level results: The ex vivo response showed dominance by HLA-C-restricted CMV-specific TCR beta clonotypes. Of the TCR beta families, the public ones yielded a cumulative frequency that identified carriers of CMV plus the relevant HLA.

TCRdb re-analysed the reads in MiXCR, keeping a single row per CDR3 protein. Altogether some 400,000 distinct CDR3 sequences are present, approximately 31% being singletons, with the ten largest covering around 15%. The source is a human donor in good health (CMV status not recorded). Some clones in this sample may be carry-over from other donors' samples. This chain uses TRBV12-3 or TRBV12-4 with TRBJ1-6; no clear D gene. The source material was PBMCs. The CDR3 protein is CASSLVGGSPLHF. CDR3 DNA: TGTGCCAGCAGCCTTGTTGGAGGTTCACCCCTCCACTTT.